A single sample is the source of the 29 T cell receptor beta chains below, sequenced in a study of beta chain features in type 1 diabetes. The whole isolated RNA underwent reverse transcription, so sequencing captured expressed TCRB transcripts. Here immunoSEQ multiplex PCR was the method, and the copy in TCRdb shows in-frame clones only, minus some. The sample has 130,000 to 150,000 clones, about 10% seen once. The sample comprised naive CD4+ T cells from blood. The receptors were gathered from a man between 18 and 29 years old in good health.

The chain joins TRBV7-2 to TRBJ2-2, with D possibly TRBD1 on 6 matching bases. The CDR3 contains 14 residues. The germline V gene encodes CDR1 SGHTA and CDR2 FQGNSA. V was trimmed by 7 bases and J by 2 bases, leaving 11 bases between them. DNA of the CDR3: TGTGCCAGCACCCGCAGGGGTAACACCGGGGAGCTGTTTTTT. Residues: CASTRRGNTGELFF.

The rearrangement uses TRBV2 and TRBJ2-2, with a weak D call TRBD1 (5 bases). V lost 4 bases and J 0 bases, leaving 6 bases between the germline ends. Germline assignment: CDR1 SNHLY and CDR2 FYNNEI. The CDR3 extends over 14 amino acids. The CDR3 here is CASSVTANTGELFF. CDR3 in DNA: TGTGCCAGCAGTGTGACAGCGAACACCGGGGAGCTGTTTTTT.

The table lists this clone with a few counts. The chain employs TRBV6-6 and TRBJ2-3; a weak D match, TRBD1 (7 bases). Germline CDR1 reads MNHNY; CDR2 reads SVGAGI (reference sequence). V was shortened by 8 bases and J by 0 bases, with 15 bases between the two germline ends. This CDR3 has 15 amino acids. CDR3 nucleotides: TGTGCCAGCCGATTACAGGGGACTAGCACAGATACGCAGTATTTT. The encoded protein is CASRLQGTSTDTQYF.

This clone was counted between two and nine times. The V gene is TRBV7-9, the J gene TRBJ2-3; 8 bases fit TRBD2. Germline V lookup: CDR1 SEHNR, CDR2 FQNEAQ (reference sequence). With V trimmed by 1 base and J by 2 bases, 8 bases remained unmatched. CDR3 length equals 17 residues. The CDR3 DNA follows: TGTGCCAGCAGCTTAGATGAGCGGGGGTCTGACACAGATACGCAGTATTTT. Translation: CASSLDERGSDTDTQYF.

This clone was counted only a few times. The gene calls are TRBV30 and TRBJ2-3; D is possibly TRBD1 (7 bases). Germline CDR1 GTSNPN, CDR2 SVGIG (reference sequence). This CDR3 region has 14 residues. Trimming removed 0 bases from V and 6 bases from J, with 13 bases in between. CDR3 nucleotides: TGTGCCTGGAGTGTAGGAGGGGGCATTGATACGCAGTATTTT. It translates to CAWSVGGGIDTQYF.

The V and J genes are TRBV18 and TRBJ2-1, with TRBD2 identical over 11 bases. Germline CDR1 and CDR2: KGHSH and LQKENI. The CDR3 is 17 residues long. V shed 0 bases, J shed 4 bases, and the junction held 5 bases outside the gene matches. CDR3 in DNA: TGTGCCAGCTCACCACCGGCTAGCGGGGGGCTGTACAATGAGCAGTTCTTC. Protein sequence: CASSPPASGGLYNEQFF.

The chain combines TRBV6-1 with TRBJ2-1; TRBD2 matches at 8 bases. This CDR3 has 16 amino acids. Germline CDR1 is MNHNS and CDR2 is SASEGT. After removal of 3 bases from V and 5 bases from J, the junction contained 9 bases not matched to a gene. CDR3 residues: CASSERGGRRNNEQFF. Written as DNA, the CDR3 is TGTGCCAGCAGTGAGCGCGGGGGGCGGCGTAACAATGAGCAGTTCTTC.

This clone was counted between two and nine times. The CDR3 sequence is CASSGDRGGEQFF. For the CDR3, the DNA is TGTGCCAGCAGCGGGGACAGGGGAGGTGAGCAGTTCTTC. The rearrangement joins TRBV7-2 to TRBJ2-1; TRBD1 matches at 10 bases. With 5 bases clipped from V and 9 bases from J, the junction kept 4 bases outside the gene matches. Germline CDR1 reads SGHTA; CDR2 reads FQGNSA. The CDR3 loop spans 13 amino acids. Looking up the rest from reference TRBV7-2 and TRBJ2-1 gives the full variable domain: GAGVSQSPSNKVTEKGKDVELRCDPISGHTALYWYRQSLGQGLEFLIYFQGNSAPDKSGLPSDRFSAERTGGSVSTLTIQRTQQEDSAVYLCASSGDRGGEQFFGPGTRLTVL.

The genes are TRBV25-1 and TRBJ1-4; D possibly corresponds to TRBD1 (5 bases). This CDR3 is built from 14 residues. Germline CDR1 is MGHDK and CDR2 is SYGVNS. Trimming took off 3 bases at V and 6 bases at J, with 11 bases between the two ends. CDR3 sequence: CASSEPGYDEKLFF. The CDR3 bases are TGTGCCAGCAGTGAGCCAGGGTACGATGAAAAACTGTTTTTT.

The rearrangement uses TRBV15 and TRBJ1-5; D gene uncertain. CDR3 size: 12 residues. V shed 0 bases and J shed 6 bases, with 3 bases lying between them. Per germline, CDR1 LNHNV and CDR2 YYDKDF (reference sequence). DNA of the CDR3: TGTGCCACCAGCAGAGACGGTCAGCCCCAGCATTTT. It encodes CATSRDGQPQHF.

J is TRBJ2-7 and V is TRBV29-1; TRBD2 matches at 7 bases. The V and J ends lost 4 bases and 7 bases, in that order; junction bases with no gene match: 4. Germline CDR1 and CDR2: SQVTM and ANQGSEA. This CDR3 has 11 residues. Written as DNA, the CDR3 is TGCAGCGTTGGGGGGGGTCGAGAGCAGTACTTC. This gives the protein CSVGGGREQYF.

The sample holds a few counts of this clone. The rearrangement links TRBV7-2 to TRBJ1-2; the match to TRBD1 covers 10 bases. Germline V gene lookup returns CDR1 SGHTA and CDR2 FQGNSA. The CDR3 spans 14 residues. V was pared by 6 bases and J by 7 bases, with 8 bases of the junction left unmatched. The CDR3 region has the DNA TGTGCCAGCAGACTGGGACAGGGGTTGGCTGGCTACACCTTC. This encodes CASRLGQGLAGYTF.

The gene calls are TRBV7-2 and TRBJ1-5; D call uncertain. This CDR3 is built from 16 residues. From germline, CDR1 is SGHTA and CDR2 FQGNSA. Trimming left V 5 bases short and J 1 base short, with 15 bases between. CDR3 coding DNA: TGTGCCAGCAGCCAAGATCTGAACAAGAGCAATCAGCCCCAGCATTTT. Its protein is CASSQDLNKSNQPQHF.

The V gene is TRBV5-1, the J gene TRBJ2-3; 8 bases are shared with TRBD2. The V gene end was trimmed by 8 bases and the J gene end by 3 bases; junction bases not matched to a gene: 20. The germline V gene has CDR1 SGHRS and CDR2 YFSETQ. This CDR3 has 18 residues. The CDR3 spells CASLPTPSGTSQTDTQYF. The CDR3 DNA is TGCGCCAGTCTACCTACTCCCTCCGGGACTAGTCAAACAGATACGCAGTATTTT.

V is TRBV28 and J is TRBJ1-6; D is unclear. Germline V gene lookup returns CDR1 MDHEN and CDR2 SYDVKM. The CDR3 is 13 amino acids. The germline V and J ends were trimmed by 2 bases and 5 bases, with 4 bases remaining between them. CDR3 coding DNA: TGTGCCAGCAGTTTAACAGATAATTCACCCCTCCACTTT. This gives the protein CASSLTDNSPLHF.

This clone has a handful of counts. This chain joins TRBV25-1 and TRBJ1-2; 9 positions agree with TRBD1. Germline CDR1 MGHDK, CDR2 SYGVNS. This CDR3 comprises 14 residues. Unmatched junction bases numbered 4, after V lost 3 bases and J lost 5 bases. This CDR3 reads CASSETGGAYGYTF. CDR3 bases: TGTGCCAGCAGTGAGACAGGGGGGGCTTATGGCTACACCTTC.

J is TRBJ1-1 and V is TRBV4-2; 9 nucleotides line up with TRBD1. CDR3 length equals 16 residues. CDR1 and CDR2 (germline): LGHNA, YNFKEQ. The J segment lost 1 base and the V segment lost 1 base, leaving 4 bases of the junction unmatched. In DNA form, the CDR3 reads TGTGCCAGCAGCCAAGGAGGGACAGGGAAGAACACTGAAGCTTTCTTT. This codes for CASSQGGTGKNTEAFF.

The V gene is TRBV30, the J gene TRBJ2-7; 10 nucleotides match TRBD2. CDR3 size: 14 residues. The ends lost 4 bases at V and 4 bases at J; junction bases unmatched: 7. Per germline, CDR1 GTSNPN and CDR2 SVGIG (reference sequence). The CDR3: CAWKQLAGDYEQYF. CDR3 coding DNA: TGTGCCTGGAAGCAGCTAGCGGGGGATTACGAGCAGTACTTC. The full variable domain, its missing parts supplied by reference TRBV30 and TRBJ2-7, is SQTIHQWPATLVQPVGSPLSLECTVEGTSNPNLYWYRQAAGRGLQLLFYSVGIGQISSEVPQNLSASRPQDRQFILSSKKLLLSDSGFYLCAWKQLAGDYEQYFGPGTRLTVT.

The chain recombines TRBV7-8 with TRBJ2-5, with 12 bases aligning to TRBD1. CDR3 length: 16 amino acids. The germline CDR1 and CDR2 sequences are SGHVS and FQNEAQ. V was pared by 5 bases and J by 4 bases, with 8 bases of the junction left unmatched. Written as DNA, the CDR3 is TGTGCCAGCAGCCGGGACAGGGGGCGGGCGGGAGAGACCCAGTACTTC. Its protein product is CASSRDRGRAGETQYF.

This clone appeared a few times. The chain joins TRBV5-6 to TRBJ1-3; D is unresolved. CDR1 and CDR2 from the germline V gene are SGHDT and YYEEEE. Between the trimmed V and J ends, which lost 4 bases and 3 bases, there was a span of 11 bases. The length of the CDR3 is 14 residues. CDR3 region: CASSPIGGGNTIYF. In DNA form, the CDR3 reads TGTGCCAGCAGCCCGATCGGAGGTGGAAACACCATATATTTT.

This chain links TRBV19 with TRBJ1-2; D is unclear. V lost 5 bases, J lost 4 bases, and 17 bases lay in between. This CDR3 is built from 15 residues. Germline V CDR1 and CDR2: LNHDA, SQIVND (reference sequence). CDR3 nucleotide sequence: TGTGCCAGTAGTGCGGATGGCAGTTTCCCCTATGGCTACACCTTC. As protein: CASSADGSFPYGYTF.

This clone occurred a few times. The V gene is TRBV12-5, the J gene TRBJ2-2; the match to TRBD2 covers 8 bases. The CDR3 length is 17 residues. Germline V gene lookup returns CDR1 LGHNT and CDR2 FRNRAP. Trimming at V came to 0 bases and at J to 4 bases, leaving 7 bases not matched to a gene. The CDR3 DNA reads TGTGCTAGTGGTTTGGTTACCGGGGGGGAAACCACCGGGGAGCTGTTTTTT. Encoded protein: CASGLVTGGETTGELFF.

This clone was detected only once. V is TRBV5-1 and J is TRBJ2-2; D call uncertain. The V gene's germline CDR1 is SGHRS and CDR2 YFSETQ. The CDR3 is 16 amino acids. Deletions cut 0 bases from V and 1 base from J, with 10 bases between. CDR3 protein: CASSLVAVRNTGELFF. The DNA for the CDR3 is TGCGCCAGCAGCTTGGTGGCGGTGAGGAACACCGGGGAGCTGTTTTTT.

The chain has TRBV7-8 and TRBJ1-2, with 9 bases fitting TRBD1. There are 13 residues in the CDR3. V gave up 3 bases and J gave up 4 bases; unmatched junction bases: 0. Germline-derived CDR1 and CDR2 are SGHVS and FQNEAQ. The CDR3 region has the DNA TGTGCCAGCAGCTTGGGACAGGGCTATGGCTACACCTTC. It specifies CASSLGQGYGYTF. The variable domain in full, completed from reference TRBV7-8 and TRBJ1-2, reads GAGVSQSPRYKVAKRGQDVALRCDPISGHVSLFWYQQALGQGPEFLTYFQNEAQLDKSGLPSDRFFAERPEGSVSTLKIQRTQQEDSAVYLCASSLGQGYGYTFGSGTRLTVV.

This clone has just a few counts. V is TRBV11-2 and J is TRBJ2-1; possible D gene TRBD2, 6 bases. Trimming shortened V by 4 bases and J by 2 bases, and 9 bases separated the two germline ends. This CDR3 comprises 14 residues. Germline loops: CDR1 SGHAT, CDR2 FQNNGV. DNA for the CDR3: TGTGCCAGCAGCTCGGGAGTGACCTACAATGAGCAGTTCTTC. This encodes CASSSGVTYNEQFF. The full variable domain, with the rest looked up from reference TRBV11-2 and TRBJ2-1, is EAGVAQSPRYKIIEKRQSVAFWCNPISGHATLYWYQQILGQGPKLLIQFQNNGVVDDSQLPKDRFSAERLKGVDSTLKIQPAKLEDSAVYLCASSSGVTYNEQFFGPGTRLTVL.

This clone was counted between two and nine times. This chain connects TRBV19 to TRBJ1-6; D gene unclear. This CDR3 has 15 residues. V lost 4 bases, J lost 1 base, and 8 bases lay in between. Per the germline V gene, CDR1 is LNHDA and CDR2 is SQIVND (reference sequence). The CDR3 DNA reads as TGTGCCAGTAGTAATCCGGGGTCCTATAATTCACCCCTCCACTTT. This gives the protein CASSNPGSYNSPLHF.

This clone was detected only a few times. The chain employs TRBV4-3 and TRBJ2-2; TRBD1 matches 7 bases. V was clipped by 4 bases and J by 2 bases; unmatched bases: 7. The CDR3 runs 16 residues. From germline, CDR1 is LGHNA and CDR2 YSLEER. CDR3 in DNA: TGCGCCAGCAGCCGGCAACAGGGGCGCAACACCGGGGAGCTGTTTTTT. Translation gives CASSRQQGRNTGELFF.

Only a few counts were recorded for this clone. V and J are TRBV25-1 and TRBJ2-1, with D perhaps matching TRBD2 (5 bases). The CDR3 spans 17 residues. The V end lost 3 bases, the J end lost 3 bases, and 18 bases lay between the germline ends. The germline V gene has CDR1 MGHDK and CDR2 SYGVNS. The CDR3 reads CASSDSPGNRNYNEQFF. The CDR3 DNA sequence: TGTGCCAGCAGTGATTCGCCCGGGAACAGAAACTACAATGAGCAGTTCTTC.

The genes are TRBV18 and TRBJ2-5; D possibly corresponds to TRBD2 (5 bases). The germline CDR1 and CDR2 sequences are KGHSH and LQKENI. The CDR3 runs 15 residues. The V end lost 6 bases, the J end lost 1 base, and 15 bases lay between the germline ends. The CDR3 protein is CASSRPPGSQETQYF. The CDR3 DNA reads TGTGCCAGCTCCCGACCACCGGGGTCCCAAGAGACCCAGTACTTC.